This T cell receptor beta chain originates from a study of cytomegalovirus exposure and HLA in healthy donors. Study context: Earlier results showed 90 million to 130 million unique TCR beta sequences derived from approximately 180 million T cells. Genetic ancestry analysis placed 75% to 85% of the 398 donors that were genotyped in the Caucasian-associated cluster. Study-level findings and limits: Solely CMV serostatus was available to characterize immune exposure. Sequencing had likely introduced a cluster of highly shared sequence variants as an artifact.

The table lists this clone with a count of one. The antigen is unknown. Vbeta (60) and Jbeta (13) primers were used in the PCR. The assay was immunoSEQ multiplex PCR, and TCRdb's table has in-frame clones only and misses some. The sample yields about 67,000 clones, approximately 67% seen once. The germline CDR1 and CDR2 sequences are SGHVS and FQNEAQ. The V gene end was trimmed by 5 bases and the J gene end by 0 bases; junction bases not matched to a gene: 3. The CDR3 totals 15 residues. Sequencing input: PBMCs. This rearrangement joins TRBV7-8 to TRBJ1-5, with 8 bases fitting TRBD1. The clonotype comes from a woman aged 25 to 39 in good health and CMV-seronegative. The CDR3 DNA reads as TGTGCCAGCAGCCAACAGGGGGTTAGCAATCAGCCCCAGCATTTT. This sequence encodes CASSQQGVSNQPQHF.